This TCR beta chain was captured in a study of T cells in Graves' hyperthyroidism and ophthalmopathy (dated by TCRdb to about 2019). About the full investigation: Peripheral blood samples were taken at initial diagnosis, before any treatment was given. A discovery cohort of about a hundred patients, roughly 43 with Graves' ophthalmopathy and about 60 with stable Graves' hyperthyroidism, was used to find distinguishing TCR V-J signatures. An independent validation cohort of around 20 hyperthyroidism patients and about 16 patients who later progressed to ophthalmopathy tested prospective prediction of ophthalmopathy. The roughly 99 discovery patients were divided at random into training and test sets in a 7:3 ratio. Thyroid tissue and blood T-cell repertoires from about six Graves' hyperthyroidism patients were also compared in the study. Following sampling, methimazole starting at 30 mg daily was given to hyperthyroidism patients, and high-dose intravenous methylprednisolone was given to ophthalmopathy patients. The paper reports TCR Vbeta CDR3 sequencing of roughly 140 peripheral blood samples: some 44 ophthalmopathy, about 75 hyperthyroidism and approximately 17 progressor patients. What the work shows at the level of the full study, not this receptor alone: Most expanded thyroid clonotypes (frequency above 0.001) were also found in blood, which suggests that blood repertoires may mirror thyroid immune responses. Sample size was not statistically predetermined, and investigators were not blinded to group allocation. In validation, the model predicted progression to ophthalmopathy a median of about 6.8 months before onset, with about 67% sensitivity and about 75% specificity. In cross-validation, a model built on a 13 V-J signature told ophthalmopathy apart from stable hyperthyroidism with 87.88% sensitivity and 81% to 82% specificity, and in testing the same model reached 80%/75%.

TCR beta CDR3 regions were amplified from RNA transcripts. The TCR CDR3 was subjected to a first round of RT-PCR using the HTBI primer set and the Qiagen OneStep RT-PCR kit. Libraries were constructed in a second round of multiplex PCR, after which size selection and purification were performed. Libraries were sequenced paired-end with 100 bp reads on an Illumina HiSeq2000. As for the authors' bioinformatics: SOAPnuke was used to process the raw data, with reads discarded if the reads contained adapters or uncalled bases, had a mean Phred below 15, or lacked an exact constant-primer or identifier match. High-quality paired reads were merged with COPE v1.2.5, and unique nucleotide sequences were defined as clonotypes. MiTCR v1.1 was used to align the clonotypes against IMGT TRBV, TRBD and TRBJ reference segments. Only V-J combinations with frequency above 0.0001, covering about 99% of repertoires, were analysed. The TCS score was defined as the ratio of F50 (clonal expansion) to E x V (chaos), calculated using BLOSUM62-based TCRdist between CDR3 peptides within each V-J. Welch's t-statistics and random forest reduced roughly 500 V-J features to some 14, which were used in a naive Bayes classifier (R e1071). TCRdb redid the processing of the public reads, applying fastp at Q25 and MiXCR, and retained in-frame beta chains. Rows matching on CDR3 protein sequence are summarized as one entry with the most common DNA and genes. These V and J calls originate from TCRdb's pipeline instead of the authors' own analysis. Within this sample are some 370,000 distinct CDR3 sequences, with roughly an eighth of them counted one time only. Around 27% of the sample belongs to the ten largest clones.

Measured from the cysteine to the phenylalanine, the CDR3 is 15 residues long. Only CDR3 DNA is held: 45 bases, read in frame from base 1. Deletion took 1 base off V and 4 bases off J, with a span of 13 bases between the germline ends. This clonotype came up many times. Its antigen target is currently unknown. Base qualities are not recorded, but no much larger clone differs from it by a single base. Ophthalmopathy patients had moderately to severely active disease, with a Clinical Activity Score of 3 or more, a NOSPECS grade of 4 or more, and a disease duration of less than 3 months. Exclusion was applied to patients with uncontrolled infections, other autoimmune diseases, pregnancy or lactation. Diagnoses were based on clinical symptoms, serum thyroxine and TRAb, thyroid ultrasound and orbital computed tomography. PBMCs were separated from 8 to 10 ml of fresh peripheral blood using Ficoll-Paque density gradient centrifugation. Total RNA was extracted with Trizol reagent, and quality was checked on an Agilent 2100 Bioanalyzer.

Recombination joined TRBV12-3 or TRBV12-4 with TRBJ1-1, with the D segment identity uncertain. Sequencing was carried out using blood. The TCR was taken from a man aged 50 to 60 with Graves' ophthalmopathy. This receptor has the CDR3 CASSLVGQTGTEAFF. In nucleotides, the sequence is TGTGCCAGCAGTTTAGTGGGTCAGACCGGCACTGAAGCTTTCTTT.